The next 4 T cell receptor delta chains were all read from a single sample in a study of delta chains in infants with herpesvirus infections. PBMC RNA was reverse transcribed using gamma-chain- and delta-chain-specific primers. TCRdb reanalysed the RT-PCR reads via CATT. The sample yields hundreds of delta-chain clones, approximately 31% seen once. This sample comprised peripheral blood, obtained at time point 2 of longitudinal follow-up. These receptor sequences come from a human donor who was a Ugandan infant, either HIV-exposed or HIV-unexposed (not recorded which).

This clone qualifies as large. The chain couples TRDV3 to TRDJ1; D uncertain. Between the trimmed V and J ends, which lost 2 bases and 4 bases, there was a span of 20 bases. CDR3 length: 15 amino acids. Germline V lookup: CDR1 TVYSNPD, CDR2 GDNSRS (reference sequence). The CDR3 bases are TGTGCCTTTCCAGGATGCCGAAGGTCTCACGATAAACTCATCTTT. Protein product: CAFPGCRRSHDKLIF.

By proportion, this clone is large. This rearrangement joins TRDV1 to TRDJ1; 8 positions match TRDD3. The CDR3 is 23 amino acids. The J segment lost 0 bases and the V segment lost 1 base, leaving 25 bases of the junction unmatched. CDR1 is TSWWSYY, CDR2 QGS, per germline. CDR3 in DNA: TGTGCTCTTGGGGAACGGCTCCTACCGGTCCTCGTACTGGGGGCCCCGTACACCGATAAACTCATCTTT. Translated: CALGERLLPVLVLGAPYTDKLIF.

Only one count was recorded for this clone. This may come from a read error, since a much larger clone is one base off. The CDR3 spells CALGEKRFLRRGTGGYQFCDKLIF. The CDR3 coding sequence is TGTGCTCTTGGGGAGAAACGCTTCCTACGACGTGGTACTGGGGGATACCAGTTCTGCGATAAACTCATCTTT. The chain joins TRDV1 to TRDJ1; 12 positions match TRDD3. The CDR3 runs to 24 residues. V shed 3 bases, J shed 4 bases, and the junction held 30 bases outside the gene matches. Per the germline V gene, CDR1 is TSWWSYY and CDR2 is QGS.

In the case of this clone: This sequence may be a read error, since a much larger clone differs from it by one base. The V gene is TRDV1, the J gene TRDJ1; 10 bases line up with TRDD3. In germline, CDR1 is TSWWSYY, CDR2 QGS. The CDR3 has 22 residues. V shed 2 bases, J shed 9 bases, and the junction held 30 bases outside the gene matches. The CDR3, as DNA: TGTGCTCTTGGGGAAGCCCCCTACTTGAGTACTGGGGGATCTCCCCATCTAGATCAACTCATCTTT. The encoded protein is CALGEAPYLSTGGSPHLDQLIF.